A single T cell receptor (beta chain) is shown here with its context. No antigen is known for it. The data derive from a study of identical twins. Study results and limitations: Cord blood beta clonotypes present at high abundance carried fewer insertions; no such pattern appeared in memory repertoires. Analyses of zero insertions could be partly confounded by invariant MAIT and iNKT cells.

The length of the CDR3 is 12 residues. Trimming took off 5 bases at V and 6 bases at J, with 7 bases between the two ends. Germline-derived CDR1 and CDR2 are MNHEY and SMNVEV (reference sequence). It was template switching that added a universal primer site, and there were unique molecular identifiers on the cDNA. TCRdb passed the 5' RACE reads through MiXCR, listing each CDR3 protein once. The top ten clones hold just over 7% of a sample with some 320,000 distinct CDR3 sequences, 9% to 15% of them seen once. The data were also submitted as part of a second study, on yellow fever vaccine responses in identical twins.

This chain joins TRBV27 and TRBJ2-2; D is uncertain. The sample comprised CD8+ T cells sorted from blood. The TCR originated in a woman under 30 in good health. CDR3 in DNA: TGTGCCAGCAGTCCCTTGTCCGGGGAGCTGTTTTTT. It translates to CASSPLSGELFF.